A single sample gave rise to the 26 T cell receptor beta chains below, sequenced in a study of monozygotic twins with inflammatory bowel disease. TCRdb reworked the 5' RACE reads into one entry per CDR3 protein, no DNA. With over 110,000 distinct CDR3 sequences in the sample, the ten largest clones hold 2% to 2.5%. Material: blood. These receptors all come from a human donor with ulcerative colitis or Crohn's disease, or a healthy co-twin of an affected twin (not recorded which).

The genes are TRBV11-2 and TRBJ1-1; TCRdb lists TRBD1, though no DNA is available to test this call. Looked up from germline, CDR1 is SGHAT and CDR2 is FQNNGV. The CDR3 is made up of 15 amino acids. Here the CDR3 reads CASSSWTGEDTEAFF.

J is TRBJ2-2 and V is TRBV5-1; TCRdb lists TRBD1, though no DNA is available to test this call. Germline CDR1 is SGHRS and CDR2 is YFSETQ. This CDR3 region has 17 residues. CDR3: CASSLPSGGRVSGELFF. The complete variable domain, with remaining parts taken from reference TRBV5-1 and TRBJ2-2, reads KAGVTQTPRYLIKTRGQQVTLSCSPISGHRSVSWYQQTPGQGLQFLFEYFSETQRNKGNFPGRFSGRQFSNSRSEMNVSTLELGDSALYLCASSLPSGGRVSGELFFGEGSRLTVL.

V gene TRBV7-2 combines with J gene TRBJ1-1; the TCRdb call, TRBD1, lacks DNA for checking. This CDR3 contains 13 residues. The germline gives CDR1 SGHTA, CDR2 FQGNSA. The CDR3: CASSRRGDTEAFF.

The CDR3 region is CASSLRDRGDTQYF. The chain joins TRBV7-3 to TRBJ2-3; TCRdb's D gene call, TRBD1, goes unchecked for lack of DNA. The length of the CDR3 is 14 residues. Germline V gives CDR1 SGHTA, CDR2 FQGTGA.

V usage is TRBV5-6 and J usage is TRBJ1-2. Germline V CDR1 and CDR2: SGHDT, YYEEEE. The CDR3 extends over 12 amino acids. The CDR3 protein is CASSFARGGYTF.

The genes are TRBV2 and TRBJ2-5; TCRdb calls TRBD1, which cannot be checked without DNA. The CDR3 has 14 residues. From germline, CDR1 is SNHLY and CDR2 FYNNEI. CDR3 sequence: CASTSGRGKETQYF. The variable domain in full, with the rest retrieved from reference TRBV2 and TRBJ2-5, is EPEVTQTPSHQVTQMGQEVILRCVPISNHLYFYWYRQILGQKVEFLVSFYNNEISEKSEIFDDQFSVERPDGSNFTLKIRSTKLEDSAMYFCASTSGRGKETQYFGPGTRLLVL.

V gene TRBV12-3 or TRBV12-4 combines with J gene TRBJ2-7; TCRdb proposes TRBD1, but this gene call is untestable without DNA. This CDR3 is 16 amino acids long. The CDR3: CASSDLGTVLTGEQYF.

The chain employs TRBV20-1 and TRBJ2-7. Per germline, CDR1 DFQATT and CDR2 SNEGSKA (reference sequence). CDR3 length equals 12 residues. CDR3 protein: CSVTGTYYEQYF.

The gene calls are TRBV7-8 and TRBJ2-1; the D call from TCRdb, TRBD2, cannot be confirmed without DNA. Germline loops: CDR1 SGHVS, CDR2 FQNEAQ. The CDR3 has 14 amino acids. The CDR3 loop reads CASSLLGEANEQFF.

The chain carries TRBV29-1 and TRBJ1-1; TCRdb lists TRBD1, though no DNA is available to test this call. Germline V gives CDR1 SQVTM, CDR2 ANQGSEA. The CDR3 covers 15 residues. The CDR3 here is CSGRQGWGMNTEAFF.

The J gene is TRBJ2-7, the V gene TRBV19; the D call from TCRdb, TRBD2, cannot be confirmed without DNA. The germline V gene encodes CDR1 LNHDA and CDR2 SQIVND (reference sequence). The CDR3 consists of 20 residues. CDR3 region: CASSIDGPGLAGPYLYEQYF.

The rearrangement uses TRBV5-6 and TRBJ2-7; the D gene TCRdb calls, TRBD1, cannot be checked with no DNA. The CDR3 length is 14 residues. Germline CDR1 reads SGHDT; CDR2 reads YYEEEE. This CDR3 reads CASRGQGKTYEQYF.

CDR3: CASSQSGQGAGELFF. The V gene is TRBV4-1, the J gene TRBJ2-2; TCRdb indicates TRBD1, and absent DNA this call remains unverified. The CDR3 length is 15 residues. The germline CDR1 and CDR2 sequences are MGHRA and YSYEKL.

The CDR3 here is CSARDEGISEKLFF. The J gene is TRBJ1-4, the V gene TRBV20-1; TCRdb's D call, TRBD1, is unchecked because there is no DNA. Per germline, CDR1 DFQATT and CDR2 SNEGSKA (reference sequence). The CDR3 is 14 amino acids.

The chain joins TRBV7-3 to TRBJ2-1; TCRdb reports TRBD2, a call that lacks DNA to check it against. The CDR3 consists of 14 residues. CDR1 and CDR2 (germline): SGHTA, FQGTGA. CDR3 protein: CASSLSPSLDEQFF.

This rearrangement joins TRBV5-6 to TRBJ1-5. Germline CDR1 reads SGHDT; CDR2 reads YYEEEE. The CDR3 has 15 residues. CDR3 in amino acids: CASSLWAGGNQPQHF.

J is TRBJ2-7 and V is TRBV5-6; TCRdb calls TRBD2, which cannot be checked without DNA. The length of the CDR3 is 16 residues. Germline CDR1 reads SGHDT; CDR2 reads YYEEEE. This CDR3 reads CASSLTGRVHSYEQYF.

The rearrangement uses TRBV20-1 and TRBJ2-3; the TRBD2 assignment by TCRdb is unverifiable without DNA. The CDR3 covers 15 residues. The germline V gene has CDR1 DFQATT and CDR2 SNEGSKA (reference sequence). Here the CDR3 reads CSARGSGGPEDTQYF.

J is TRBJ2-7 and V is TRBV20-1; the D gene TCRdb calls, TRBD2, cannot be checked with no DNA. Germline CDR1 is DFQATT and CDR2 is SNEGSKA (reference sequence). There are 15 residues in the CDR3. The CDR3 spells CSASRGGTSIYEQYF.

J is TRBJ2-2 and V is TRBV5-1. The CDR3 has 13 residues. Germline V gene sequence: CDR1 SGHRS, CDR2 YFSETQ. The CDR3 sequence: CASSPNTSGELFF.

The rearrangement joins TRBV7-8 to TRBJ2-3; TCRdb reports TRBD2, a call that lacks DNA to check it against. CDR1 SGHVS and CDR2 FQNEAQ come from the germline V gene. This CDR3 comprises 15 residues. CDR3 in amino acids: CASSLVSSGADTQYF.

The chain employs TRBV12-3 or TRBV12-4 and TRBJ2-2; TCRdb's D call of TRBD1 is untestable without DNA. CDR3 length equals 16 residues. The CDR3 is CASSLAGTQNTGELFF.

The gene calls are TRBV27 and TRBJ1-5. There are 15 residues in the CDR3. Germline V CDR1 and CDR2: MNHEY, SMNVEV (reference sequence). The CDR3 here is CASSPARSYNQPQHF.

V and J are TRBV7-2 and TRBJ2-1; TCRdb indicates TRBD1, and absent DNA this call remains unverified. CDR3 length: 13 amino acids. From germline, CDR1 is SGHTA and CDR2 FQGNSA. This chain's CDR3 is CASSLALETGLFF.

This chain uses TRBV5-5 with TRBJ2-1; absent DNA, TCRdb's TRBD2 call cannot be checked. This CDR3 spans 16 amino acids. Germline values: CDR1 SGHKS, CDR2 YYEKEE (reference sequence). CDR3 region: CASSRIPGLADNEQFF.

The chain couples TRBV4-1 to TRBJ1-1; TCRdb reports TRBD1, a call that lacks DNA to check it against. The CDR3 contains 16 residues. Per germline, CDR1 MGHRA and CDR2 YSYEKL. The CDR3 protein is CASSQAKGGSFTEAFF.